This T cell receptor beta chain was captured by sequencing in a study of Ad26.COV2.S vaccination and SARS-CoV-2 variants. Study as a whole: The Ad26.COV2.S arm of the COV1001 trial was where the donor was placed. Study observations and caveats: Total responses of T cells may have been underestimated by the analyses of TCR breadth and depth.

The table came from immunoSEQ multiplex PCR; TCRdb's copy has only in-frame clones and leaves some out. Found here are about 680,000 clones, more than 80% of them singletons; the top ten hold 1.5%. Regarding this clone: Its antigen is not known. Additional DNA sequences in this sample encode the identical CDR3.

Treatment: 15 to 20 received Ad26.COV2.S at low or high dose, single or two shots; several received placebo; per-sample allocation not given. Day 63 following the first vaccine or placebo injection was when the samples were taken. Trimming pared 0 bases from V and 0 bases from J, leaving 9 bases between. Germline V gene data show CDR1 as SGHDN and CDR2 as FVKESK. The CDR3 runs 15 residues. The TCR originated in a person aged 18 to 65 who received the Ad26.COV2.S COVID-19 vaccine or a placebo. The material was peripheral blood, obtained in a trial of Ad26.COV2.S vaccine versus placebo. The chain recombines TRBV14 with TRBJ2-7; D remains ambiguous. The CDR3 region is CASSQEVGSSYEQYF. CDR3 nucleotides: TGTGCCAGCAGCCAAGAAGTGGGAAGCTCCTACGAGCAGTACTTC.